One and the same sample provided the 9 T cell receptor beta chains below, sequenced in a study of T cells in Graves' hyperthyroidism and ophthalmopathy. RNA transcripts provided the source from which TCR beta CDR3 regions were amplified. The study used the HTBI primer set for a first-round RT-PCR of the TCR CDR3. TCRdb called the multiplex PCR reads again in MiXCR, with one record for every CDR3 protein. The repertoire holds roughly 700,000 distinct CDR3 sequences, with 35% as singletons. The sequenced sample was blood. The receptors were sampled from a woman aged 40 to 55 with Graves' hyperthyroidism.

This clonotype has just one count. Since a much larger clone is just one base distant, this may be a read error. The V call is TRBV19, the J call TRBJ1-1; unclear D gene. CDR1 is LNHDA and CDR2 is SQIVND in the germline V gene (reference sequence). There are 15 residues in the CDR3. CDR3 sequence reads: CANSPRRSMNTEAFF. The CDR3, as DNA: TGTGCCAATAGTCCAAGACGGTCGATGAACACTGAAGCTTTCTTT.

The chain links TRBV12-3 or TRBV12-4 to TRBJ2-7, with 9 bases identical to TRBD2. Trimming took 6 bases from V and 1 from J; bases not matched to a gene: 4. The CDR3 is made up of 14 amino acids. Here the CDR3 reads CASRASGVSYEQYF. DNA for the CDR3: TGTGCCAGCAGGGCTAGCGGGGTATCCTACGAGCAGTACTTC.

The chain combines TRBV4-1 with TRBJ1-1; D gene ambiguous. The germline V gene has CDR1 MGHRA and CDR2 YSYEKL. The V end was cut by 1 base, the J end by 7 bases, with 13 bases between. The CDR3 has 14 residues. DNA of the CDR3: TGCGCCAGCAGCCAAGTATCGGGCGGGGATGAAGCTTTCTTT. Its translation is CASSQVSGGDEAFF.

A few counts support this clonotype. The chain combines TRBV6-5 with TRBJ1-2; the D is unclear. The germline gives CDR1 MNHEY, CDR2 SVGAGI. Trimming pared 3 bases from V and 4 bases from J, leaving 18 bases between. This CDR3 comprises 16 residues. CDR3 region: CASSYSVDGGSYGYTF. Here the CDR3 DNA reads TGTGCCAGCAGTTATAGTGTCGACGGCGGCTCCTATGGCTACACCTTC.

This clonotype has ten or more counts. CDR3 in DNA: TGTGCCATCAGTGTTAGCTCGTCCCAAGAGACCCAGTACTTC. Amino acids: CAISVSSSQETQYF. The J gene is TRBJ2-5, the V gene TRBV10-3; D is uncertain. Germline CDR1 is ENHRY and CDR2 is SYGVKD. CDR3 size: 14 residues. Trimming pared 4 bases from V and 1 base from J, leaving 10 bases between.

This clonotype was picked up a small number of times. This rearrangement joins TRBV12-5 to TRBJ1-3; the D is unclear. Looked up from germline, CDR1 is LGHNT and CDR2 is FRNRAP. The CDR3 extends over 16 amino acids. CDR3 sequence: CASAVYQASIGNTIYF. For the CDR3, the DNA is TGTGCCAGCGCAGTTTATCAGGCCTCGATTGGAAACACCATATATTTT.

The gene calls are TRBV19 and TRBJ1-2; D unclear. In germline, CDR1 is LNHDA, CDR2 SQIVND (reference sequence). The CDR3 is made up of 13 amino acids. V was clipped by 5 bases and J by 3 bases, with 10 bases between them. In DNA form, the CDR3 reads TGTGCCAGTAGTCCCGGGGTCTACTATGGCTACACCTTC. Translation gives CASSPGVYYGYTF. The full variable domain, its missing parts supplied by reference TRBV19 and TRBJ1-2, is DGGITQSPKYLFRKEGQNVTLSCEQNLNHDAMYWYRQDPGQGLRLIYYSQIVNDFQKGDIAEGYSVSREKKESFPLTVTSAQKNPTAFYLCASSPGVYYGYTFGSGTRLTVV.

This chain connects TRBV5-4 to TRBJ2-3; D call uncertain. Looked up from germline, CDR1 is SGHNT and CDR2 is YYREEE (reference sequence). Trimming removed 0 bases from V and 8 bases from J, with 13 bases in between. The CDR3 consists of 14 residues. The CDR3 here is CASSLEQQFGTQYF. CDR3 nucleotide sequence: TGTGCCAGCAGCTTGGAACAGCAGTTCGGTACGCAGTATTTT.

As to this clonotype: This may stem from a read error, because a much larger clone lies one nucleotide away. Here the CDR3 omits its conserved ending phenylalanine or tryptophan, so a read error is the likely source. V and J are TRBV7-9 and TRBJ1-1; 8 bases are a match to TRBD1. Germline CDR1 and CDR2: SEHNR and FQNEAQ (reference sequence). This CDR3 is built from 15 residues. The V and J ends lost 3 bases and 6 bases, in that order; junction bases with no gene match: 9. CDR3 region: CASSFSQGAIAEAFL. CDR3 DNA sequence: TGTGCCAGCAGCTTTAGTCAGGGGGCTATTGCTGAAGCTTTCCTT.